The 4 T cell receptor beta chains in this list originate from one sample, sequenced in a study of identical twins. MiXCR, run by TCRdb on the 5' RACE reads, gives a single entry per CDR3 protein. The top ten clones hold roughly 14% of a sample with more than 600,000 distinct CDR3 sequences, about 20% of them seen once. The same specimen was also included in a second study, on T cells expressing NK-cell markers.

The sequenced material came from PBMCs. Source of these receptors: a woman aged 18-29 years in good health.

V and J are TRBV12-3 or TRBV12-4 and TRBJ2-5, with a tentative D call TRBD1 (6 bases). Trimming took off 1 base at V and 5 bases at J, with 14 bases between the two ends. This CDR3 comprises 15 residues. CDR3: CASSLVGRGKETQYF. CDR3 sequence (DNA): TGTGCCAGCAGTTTAGTCGGTAGGGGGAAGGAGACCCAGTACTTC.

This clonotype was counted ten times or more. This chain connects TRBV2 to TRBJ2-5, with 8 positions matching TRBD1. The CDR3 consists of 15 residues. V shed 7 bases and J 1 base; nucleotides not matched to a gene: 8. The V gene's germline CDR1 is SNHLY and CDR2 FYNNEI. CDR3 DNA sequence: TGTGCCAGCATAAAGGGACAGGTTGTCCAAGAGACCCAGTACTTC. It encodes CASIKGQVVQETQYF.

This clonotype occurred a few times. The J gene is TRBJ1-1, the V gene TRBV11-3; D possibly corresponds to TRBD1 (6 bases). The CDR3 covers 16 residues. Per germline, CDR1 SGHNT and CDR2 YENEEA. V lost 0 bases and J 3 bases, leaving 14 bases between the germline ends. The CDR3 DNA reads as TGTGCCAGCAGCTTAGACGGACGAGGGGGTCACACTGAAGCTTTCTTT. Encoded protein: CASSLDGRGGHTEAFF.

The CDR3 sequence is CSARASALAKNIQYF. The CDR3 DNA follows: TGCAGTGCTAGAGCCTCGGCCTTAGCCAAAAACATTCAGTACTTC. V is TRBV20-1 and J is TRBJ2-4; D unresolved. Germline CDR1 reads DFQATT; CDR2 reads SNEGSKA (reference sequence). Trimming left V 1 base short and J 0 bases short, with 10 bases between. The CDR3 has 15 amino acids.